This TCR beta chain is drawn from a study of blood T cell repertoires in COVID-19. Study-level information: Samples of COVID-19 (acute and convalescent) were obtained from the United States, Italy and Spain. The analysed material was cDNA or gDNA that came from T cells, B-cell-depleted T cells, or PBMCs.

V trimming: 4 bases; J trimming: 0 bases; junction bases outside the gene matches: 3. The CDR3 consists of 16 residues. CDR1 is MNHNS, CDR2 SASEGT, per germline. In the study's own analysis: Reference gene primer amplification yielded estimated nucleated cell counts. TCRdb's table, derived via immunoSEQ multiplex PCR, lists solely in-frame clones and lacks some. V, J and clone size derive from that table, while D and trimming were established from the DNA sequence. The sample comprises 100,000 to 110,000 clones, about 86% of which are singletons, and 5% rests with the top ten. J is TRBJ2-2 and V is TRBV6-1, with 9 bases matching TRBD2. Specimen: peripheral blood. The TCR was taken from a human donor in a cohort sampled during active COVID-19. CDR3 residues: CASSGLAEANTGELFF. The CDR3 nucleotides read TGTGCCAGCAGTGGACTAGCGGAAGCGAACACCGGGGAGCTGTTTTTT.